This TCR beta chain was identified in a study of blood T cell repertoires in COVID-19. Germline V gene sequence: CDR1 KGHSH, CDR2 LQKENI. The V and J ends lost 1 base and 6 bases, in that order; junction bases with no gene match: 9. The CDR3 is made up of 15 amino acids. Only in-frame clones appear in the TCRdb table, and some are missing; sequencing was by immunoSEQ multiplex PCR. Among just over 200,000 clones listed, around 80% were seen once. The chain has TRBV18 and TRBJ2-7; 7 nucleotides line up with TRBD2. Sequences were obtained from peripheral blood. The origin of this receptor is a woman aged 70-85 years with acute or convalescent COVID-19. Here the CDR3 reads CASSPQGLGGAEQYF. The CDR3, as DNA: TGTGCCAGCTCACCACAAGGATTGGGAGGGGCCGAGCAGTACTTC.